Listed below are T cell receptor beta chains from one sample, sequenced in a study of blood T cell repertoires in COVID-19. The repertoire was sequenced with immunoSEQ multiplex PCR; TCRdb's copy has only in-frame clones and lacks some. Of roughly 150,000 clones in the sample, around 88% were seen once. Sequencing used peripheral blood. Every receptor here comes from a human donor in a cohort sampled during active COVID-19. The CDR3 runs from the conserved cysteine through the conserved F or W. D genes are given only for firm matches. Clone size is given for some rows only: seen once, a few or many times, or a class if the clone is expanded.

TRBD1 NA TRBJ1-4 TRBV29-1 CSARDRGINEKLFF TGCAGCGCCCGGGACAGGGGTATTAATGAAAAACTGTTTTTT
NA NA TRBJ1-5 TRBV6-2/TRBV6-3 CASSSMTGNGQPQHF TGTGCCAGCAGTTCAATGACGGGTAATGGACAGCCCCAGCATTTT
TRBD2 NA TRBJ2-3 TRBV24-1 CATRAGGPGSSTDTQYF TGTGCCACTAGAGCGGGGGGGCCGGGTTCTAGCACAGATACGCAGTATTTT
TRBD1 NA TRBJ1-1 TRBV3-1/TRBV3-2 CASSRDRGWNTEAFF TGTGCCAGCAGCCGGGACAGGGGTTGGAACACTGAAGCTTTCTTT
TRBD2 NA TRBJ2-1 TRBV2 CASSESSSGSHNEQFF TGTGCCAGCAGTGAATCGTCTAGCGGGAGTCACAATGAGCAGTTCTTC
TRBD1 NA TRBJ2-3 TRBV28 CASSWTGDTDTQYF TGTGCCAGCAGTTGGACAGGGGATACAGATACGCAGTATTTT
NA NA TRBJ1-3 TRBV28 CASSLTFTGNTIYF TGTGCCAGCAGTTTAACGTTCACAGGAAACACCATATATTTT
TRBD1 NA TRBJ2-7 TRBV29-1 CSVEDGTGSYEQYF TGCAGCGTTGAAGACGGGACAGGGTCCTACGAGCAGTACTTC
TRBD1 once TRBJ2-5 TRBV6-6 CASRPSGQGAKETQYF TGTGCCAGCAGGCCATCCGGCCAGGGGGCGAAGGAGACCCAGTACTTC
NA NA TRBJ2-7 TRBV21-1 CASSPQGFEQYF TGTGCCAGCAGCCCACAGGGGTTCGAGCAGTACTTC
NA NA TRBJ1-6 TRBV28 CASSLYGSSGSPLHF TGTGCCAGCAGTTTATATGGGTCGTCAGGGTCACCCCTCCACTTT
NA NA TRBJ2-3 TRBV3-1/TRBV3-2 CASSPSTDTQYF TGTGCCAGCAGCCCTAGCACAGATACGCAGTATTTT
TRBD1 NA TRBJ1-2 TRBV6-2/TRBV6-3 CASSSLGQGYYGYTF TGTGCCAGCAGTTCTCTCGGACAGGGATACTATGGCTACACCTTC
TRBD2 NA TRBJ2-1 TRBV28 CASSEPGLAGAYNEQFF TGTGCCAGCAGTGAACCTGGACTAGCGGGGGCTTACAATGAGCAGTTCTTC
NA NA TRBJ1-2 TRBV6-6 CASSPDRGGPSYGYTF TGTGCCAGCAGTCCCGACCGTGGGGGCCCCTCTTATGGCTACACCTTC
NA NA TRBJ2-3 TRBV11-3 CASSLGASTDTQYF TGTGCCAGCAGCTTAGGGGCAAGCACAGATACGCAGTATTTT
NA NA TRBJ2-1 TRBV5-1 CASRAGLATYNEQFF TGCGCCAGCAGGGCGGGGCTCGCTACCTACAATGAGCAGTTCTTC
TRBD2 NA TRBJ2-1 TRBV9 CASSVVGTSVYNEQFF TGTGCCAGCAGCGTAGTCGGGACTAGCGTCTACAATGAGCAGTTCTTC
NA NA TRBJ1-1 TRBV12-3/TRBV12-4 CASRWEGSVEAFF TGTGCCAGCAGGTGGGAGGGGAGTGTTGAAGCTTTCTTT
NA NA TRBJ1-1 TRBV5-1 CASSLETANTEAFF TGCGCCAGCAGCTTGGAGACAGCTAACACTGAAGCTTTCTTT
NA NA TRBJ1-6 TRBV18 CASSPEGESSYNSPLHF TGTGCCAGCTCACCTGAGGGAGAGAGCTCCTATAATTCACCCCTCCACTTT
NA NA TRBJ2-7 TRBV3-1/TRBV3-2 CASSQVEKAYEQYF TGTGCCAGCAGCCAAGTCGAGAAAGCCTACGAGCAGTACTTC
NA NA TRBJ1-6 TRBV21-1 CASSTTGPRDSPLHF TGTGCCAGCAGCACTACAGGGCCCCGGGATTCACCCCTCCACTTT
TRBD1 NA TRBJ1-2 TRBV12-5 CASGPRDRGGYGYTF TGTGCTAGTGGTCCACGGGACAGGGGAGGTTATGGCTACACCTTC
NA NA TRBJ2-3 TRBV27 CASTVFGGPQDTQYF TGTGCCAGCACTGTCTTCGGGGGGCCGCAAGATACGCAGTATTTT
TRBD1 NA TRBJ1-1 TRBV18 CASSPGTGYPNTEAFF TGTGCCAGCTCCCCCGGGACAGGGTATCCGAACACTGAAGCTTTCTTT
NA NA TRBJ1-2 TRBV4-3 CASSQVSGPNYGYTF TGCGCCAGCAGCCAAGTATCAGGGCCAAACTATGGCTACACCTTC
NA NA TRBJ2-7 TRBV7-2 CASSLKRGEQYF TGTGCCAGCAGCTTAAAACGAGGGGAGCAGTACTTC
TRBD1 NA TRBJ2-7 TRBV7-2 CASSLGTGVYEQYF TGTGCCAGCAGCTTAGGGACAGGCGTTTACGAGCAGTACTTC
TRBD1 NA TRBJ1-1 TRBV6-5 CASRTGSSTEAFF TGTGCCAGCAGGACAGGGAGTTCAACTGAAGCTTTCTTT
TRBD1 NA TRBJ1-1 TRBV14 CASSQVDRVEKGDTEAFF TGTGCCAGCAGCCAAGTAGACAGGGTGGAGAAGGGGGACACTGAAGCTTTCTTT
TRBD1 NA TRBJ1-2 TRBV30 CAWSVRWGERTGGFGYTF TGTGCCTGGAGTGTTCGGTGGGGTGAGAGGACAGGGGGCTTTGGCTACACCTTC
TRBD1 NA TRBJ1-1 TRBV5-4 CASSLWGTGKAFF TGTGCCAGCAGCTTGTGGGGGACAGGGAAAGCTTTCTTT
NA NA TRBJ1-3 TRBV7-2 CASSLATTAGNTIYF TGTGCCAGCAGCTTAGCCACAACCGCTGGAAACACCATATATTTT
TRBD1 NA TRBJ2-5 TRBV6-2/TRBV6-3 CASSSHRGQGGSETQYF TGTGCCAGCAGTTCCCACCGGGGACAGGGGGGGTCAGAGACCCAGTACTTC
TRBD1 NA TRBJ2-2 TRBV11-3 CASQDRGPGELFF TGTGCCAGCCAGGACAGGGGGCCCGGGGAGCTGTTTTTT
NA NA TRBJ2-2 TRBV19 CASSIAPQEAGELFF TGTGCCAGTAGTATAGCCCCTCAGGAGGCCGGGGAGCTGTTTTTT
NA few TRBJ1-1 TRBV27 CASSLRQPNTEAFF TGTGCCAGCAGTTTGCGGCAGCCGAACACTGAAGCTTTCTTT